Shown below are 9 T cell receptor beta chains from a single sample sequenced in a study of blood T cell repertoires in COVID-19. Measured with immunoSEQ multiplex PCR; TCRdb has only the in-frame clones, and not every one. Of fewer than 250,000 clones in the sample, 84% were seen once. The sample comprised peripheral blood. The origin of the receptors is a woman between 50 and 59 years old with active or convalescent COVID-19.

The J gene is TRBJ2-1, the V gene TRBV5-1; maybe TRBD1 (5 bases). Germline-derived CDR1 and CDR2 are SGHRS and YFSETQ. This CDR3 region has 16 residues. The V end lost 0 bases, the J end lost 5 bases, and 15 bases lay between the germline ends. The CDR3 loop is CASSLGLGRENNEQFF. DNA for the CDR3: TGCGCCAGCAGCTTGGGGCTCGGCAGGGAAAACAATGAGCAGTTCTTC.

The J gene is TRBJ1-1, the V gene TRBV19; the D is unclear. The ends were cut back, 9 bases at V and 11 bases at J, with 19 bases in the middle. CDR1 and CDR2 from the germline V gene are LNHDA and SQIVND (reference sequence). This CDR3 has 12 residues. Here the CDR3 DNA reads TGTGCCAGCCACAGTCCCAGCAGTCGGGCTTTCTTT. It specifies CASHSPSSRAFF.

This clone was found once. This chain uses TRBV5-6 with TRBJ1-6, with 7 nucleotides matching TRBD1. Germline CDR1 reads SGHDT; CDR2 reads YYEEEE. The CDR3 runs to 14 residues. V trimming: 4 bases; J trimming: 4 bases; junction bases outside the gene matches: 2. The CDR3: CASSVGQYNSPLHF. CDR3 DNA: TGTGCCAGCAGCGTGGGACAGTATAATTCACCCCTCCACTTT.

CDR3 in DNA: TGTGCCAGCAGCCAAGAAGGCAGCTTAAGGACAGATCGTCAGCCCCAGCATTTT. Its protein is CASSQEGSLRTDRQPQHF. V gene TRBV3-1 (or the pseudogene TRBV3-2) combines with J gene TRBJ1-5; a possible D gene is TRBD1 (6 bases). V lost 0 bases to trimming and J lost 6 bases, with 21 bases between them. This CDR3 has 18 amino acids. CDR1 and CDR2 (germline): LGHDT, YNNKEL (reference sequence).

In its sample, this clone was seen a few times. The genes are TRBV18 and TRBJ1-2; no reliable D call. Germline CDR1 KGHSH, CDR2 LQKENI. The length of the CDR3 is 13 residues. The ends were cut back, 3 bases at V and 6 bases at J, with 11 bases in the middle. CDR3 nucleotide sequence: TGTGCCAGCTCACCTCCGATGAGCAATGGCTACACCTTC. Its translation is CASSPPMSNGYTF.

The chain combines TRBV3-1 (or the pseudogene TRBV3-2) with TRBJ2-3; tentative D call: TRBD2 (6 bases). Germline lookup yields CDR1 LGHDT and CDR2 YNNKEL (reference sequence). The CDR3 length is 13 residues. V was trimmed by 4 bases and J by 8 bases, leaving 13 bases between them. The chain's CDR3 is CASSLAATGTQYF. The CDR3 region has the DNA TGTGCCAGCAGCCTAGCGGCCACGGGTACGCAGTATTTT.

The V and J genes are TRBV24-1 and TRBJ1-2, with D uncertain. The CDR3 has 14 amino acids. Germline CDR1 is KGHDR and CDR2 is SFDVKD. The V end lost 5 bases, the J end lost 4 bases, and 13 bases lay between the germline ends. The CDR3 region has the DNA TGTGCCACCAGTGGTACCGGGTTCGGCTATGGCTACACCTTC. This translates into CATSGTGFGYGYTF.

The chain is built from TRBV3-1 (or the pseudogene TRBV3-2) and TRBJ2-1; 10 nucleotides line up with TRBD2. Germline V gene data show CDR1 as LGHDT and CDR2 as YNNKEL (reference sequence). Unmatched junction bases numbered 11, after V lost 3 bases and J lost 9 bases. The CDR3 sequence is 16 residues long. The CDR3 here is CASSHPEREGLGEQFF. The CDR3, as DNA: TGTGCCAGCAGCCACCCCGAGCGGGAGGGCCTGGGTGAGCAGTTCTTC.

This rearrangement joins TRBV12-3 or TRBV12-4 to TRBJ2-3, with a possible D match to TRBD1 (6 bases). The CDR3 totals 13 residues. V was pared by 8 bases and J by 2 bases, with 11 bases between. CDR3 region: CASHREVTDTQYF. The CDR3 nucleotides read TGTGCCAGCCACAGGGAAGTCACAGATACGCAGTATTTT.